The T cell receptor (beta chain) described here comes from a study of T cell repertoires in cytomegalovirus infection. Study as a whole: Use of recently identified HLA-C-restricted and well-studied HLA-B-restricted CMV epitopes was part of the study. Indications of both CMV infection and matching HLA type were provided by public TCR beta signatures. The study's findings and limits: In two of eight donors, the top clonotype was HLA-C-restricted CMV-specific. The cumulative frequency of public TCR beta families distinguished individuals who carried CMV together with the relevant HLA.

Trimming removed 1 base at V and 9 bases at J, with 13 bases between. This CDR3 has 13 amino acids. CDR1 and CDR2 from the germline V gene are SEHNR and FQNEAQ (reference sequence). Each CDR3 protein gets one entry after TCRdb re-called the reads with MiXCR. The sample yields 680,000 or so distinct CDR3 sequences, about 33% seen once. Comments on this clonotype: Its antigen remains unknown.

The sample in question was cultured PBMCs, obtained from culture after CMV antigen stimulation. The chain links TRBV7-9 to TRBJ2-7; D might be TRBD2 (6 bases). The sequence derives from a human donor in good health (CMV status not recorded). Some clones in this sample may be carry-over from other donors' samples. The CDR3 protein is CASSLEGGLGQYF. Here the CDR3 DNA reads TGTGCCAGCAGCTTAGAGGGAGGCCTCGGGCAGTACTTC.